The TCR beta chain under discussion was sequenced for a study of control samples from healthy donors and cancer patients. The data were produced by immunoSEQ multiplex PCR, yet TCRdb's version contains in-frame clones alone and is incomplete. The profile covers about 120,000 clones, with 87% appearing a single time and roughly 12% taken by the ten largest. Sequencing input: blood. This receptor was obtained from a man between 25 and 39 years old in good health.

CDR3 region: CATSDPDGLLNNEQFF. The CDR3 nucleotides read TGTGCCACCAGTGATCCAGACGGACTCCTTAACAATGAGCAGTTCTTC. The rearrangement uses TRBV24-1 and TRBJ2-1; the D gene is possibly TRBD2 (5 bases). Per germline, CDR1 KGHDR and CDR2 SFDVKD. The ends were cut back, 3 bases at V and 5 bases at J, with 16 bases in the middle. The CDR3 spans 16 residues.